Shown below are 13 T cell receptor beta chains from a single sample sequenced in a study of T cells in Graves' hyperthyroidism and ophthalmopathy (dated by TCRdb to between 2017 and 2020). Libraries were constructed by multiplex PCR. Sequencer: Illumina HiSeq 2000. The TCR beta CDR3 regions were amplified from the RNA transcripts. A first-round RT-PCR of the TCR CDR3 used the HTBI primer set with the Qiagen OneStep RT-PCR kit. The public reads were run again by TCRdb, first through fastp at Q25 and then through MiXCR, and only productive beta chains were kept. Rows merge per CDR3 protein into single entries with the most common DNA and genes. For this sample there are a few hundred thousand distinct CDR3 sequences; 12% to 15% appear just once. The top ten hold roughly 4.8% of the sample. Sequenced input: blood. These receptor sequences come from a woman younger than 35 with Graves' hyperthyroidism.

This clonotype was counted ten times or more. The rearrangement joins TRBV28 to TRBJ2-7; 9 bases agree with TRBD2. Trimming cost V 5 bases and J 4 bases; bases outside gene matches: 9. Germline CDR1 MDHEN, CDR2 SYDVKM. The CDR3 runs to 15 residues. This CDR3 reads CASSVTPGLAYEQYF. The CDR3 region has the DNA TGTGCCAGCAGTGTAACTCCGGGACTAGCTTACGAGCAGTACTTC.

In this sample, this clonotype turned up many times. The rearrangement uses TRBV20-1 and TRBJ2-7; D remains ambiguous. The germline V gene encodes CDR1 DFQATT and CDR2 SNEGSKA (reference sequence). Trimming shortened V by 3 bases and J by 2 bases, and 8 bases separated the two germline ends. CDR3 length equals 12 residues. The CDR3 sequence is CSARGFAYEQYF. In DNA, the CDR3 is TGCAGTGCTAGGGGCTTTGCCTACGAGCAGTACTTC.

In this sample, this clonotype turned up many times. The genes are TRBV28 and TRBJ2-7, with TRBD2 identical over 12 bases. The junction had 5 bases not matched to a gene; V was cut back by 5 bases and J by 3 bases. Germline V gene sequence: CDR1 MDHEN, CDR2 SYDVKM. This CDR3 has 15 residues. The DNA for the CDR3 is TGTGCCAGCAGTCCCGGACTAGCGGGATTCTACGAGCAGTACTTC. Its protein product is CASSPGLAGFYEQYF. Filled out from reference TRBV28 and TRBJ2-7, the complete variable domain reads DVKVTQSSRYLVKRTGEKVFLECVQDMDHENMFWYRQDPGLGLRLIYFSYDVKMKEKGDIPEGYSVSREKKERFSLILESASTNQTSMYLCASSPGLAGFYEQYFGPGTRLTVT.

V usage is TRBV9 and J usage is TRBJ2-2; D unresolved. Germline lookup yields CDR1 SGDLS and CDR2 YYNGEE. This CDR3 is built from 16 residues. V lost 0 bases and J 3 bases, leaving 12 bases between the germline ends. The chain's CDR3 is CASSVAGVIYTGELFF. The CDR3 bases are TGTGCCAGCAGCGTAGCTGGTGTCATATACACCGGGGAGCTGTTTTTT.

This clonotype was observed at least ten times. The rearrangement joins TRBV5-1 to TRBJ2-3; 9 positions agree with TRBD2. V was pared by 2 bases and J by 4 bases, with 14 bases of the junction left unmatched. The V gene's germline CDR1 is SGHRS and CDR2 YFSETQ. This CDR3 spans 18 amino acids. In DNA, the CDR3 is TGCGCCAGCAGCTTCGTCTCCCTTAGCGGGGGCCCCCCAGATACGCAGTATTTT. As protein: CASSFVSLSGGPPDTQYF. Based on the CDR3 plus reference TRBV5-1 and TRBJ2-3, the full variable domain is KAGVTQTPRYLIKTRGQQVTLSCSPISGHRSVSWYQQTPGQGLQFLFEYFSETQRNKGNFPGRFSGRQFSNSRSEMNVSTLELGDSALYLCASSFVSLSGGPPDTQYFGPGTRLTVL.

This clonotype showed up just a few times. The J gene is TRBJ2-5, the V gene TRBV20-1; no firm D call. Germline CDR1 reads DFQATT; CDR2 reads SNEGSKA (reference sequence). The V end was cut by 3 bases, the J end by 3 bases, with 20 bases between. CDR3 length: 16 amino acids. The CDR3 is CSASPLLWEQKETQYF. DNA for the CDR3: TGCAGTGCTAGTCCCTTGCTTTGGGAACAGAAAGAGACCCAGTACTTC.

This clonotype has at least ten counts. This chain links TRBV9 with TRBJ1-1; 7 bases agree with TRBD1. The V segment lost 4 bases and the J segment 1 base; nucleotides outside the gene matches: 7. Germline V gives CDR1 SGDLS, CDR2 YYNGEE. This CDR3 contains 15 residues. The CDR3 DNA is TGTGCCAGCAGCCCTACACAGGGGAGGAACACTGAAGCTTTCTTT. This gives the protein CASSPTQGRNTEAFF.

At least ten counts were recorded for this clonotype. This rearrangement joins TRBV28 to TRBJ2-2; 8 nucleotides agree with TRBD1. Trimming at V came to 6 bases and at J to 4 bases, leaving 4 bases not matched to a gene. CDR1 is MDHEN and CDR2 is SYDVKM in the germline V gene. The CDR3 extends over 14 amino acids. CDR3 loop: CASRGGQATGELFF. CDR3 DNA sequence: TGTGCCAGCAGAGGGGGACAGGCCACCGGGGAGCTGTTTTTT.

This clonotype was found a few times. For the CDR3, the DNA is TGTGCCAGCAGCGACCCAGGAGGCTCTATCGATGAGCAGTTCTTC. Translation gives CASSDPGGSIDEQFF. J is TRBJ2-1 and V is TRBV28; weak D call: TRBD2 (5 bases). With 6 bases removed from V and 8 bases from J, the gap between germline ends came to 20 bases. Germline values: CDR1 MDHEN, CDR2 SYDVKM. The CDR3 loop spans 15 amino acids.

There are many counts of this clonotype. The J gene is TRBJ2-1, the V gene TRBV6-2 or TRBV6-3; 7 bases are a match to TRBD2. The CDR3 contains 17 residues. Germline trimming cut 3 bases from V and 6 bases from J; bases unmatched to any gene: 14. Germline V gene lookup returns CDR1 MNHEY and CDR2 SVGEGT. CDR3 sequence (DNA): TGTGCCAGCAGTTATACAGCGGGGTGGGGGTCAGCCAATGAGCAGTTCTTC. It encodes CASSYTAGWGSANEQFF.

This clonotype occurred many times. This chain uses TRBV3-1 with TRBJ1-6, with TRBD1 as a possible D gene (5 bases). V lost 3 bases, J lost 14 bases, and 14 bases lay in between. This CDR3 is built from 13 residues. CDR1 is LGHDT, CDR2 YNNKEL, per germline (reference sequence). The CDR3 DNA sequence: TGTGCCAGCAGCCATGCGACAGATTCGACCCTCCACTTT. This encodes CASSHATDSTLHF.

Here the CDR3 DNA reads TGTGCCACCCGGGACAGGGGAGTGAATTCACCCCTCCACTTT. It yields the protein CATRDRGVNSPLHF. The V gene is TRBV15, the J gene TRBJ1-6, with 10 bases that match TRBD1. The CDR3 has 14 amino acids. The V segment lost 8 bases and the J segment 7 bases; nucleotides outside the gene matches: 5. CDR1 LNHNV and CDR2 YYDKDF come from the germline V gene (reference sequence).

This clonotype was seen a handful of times. The V gene is TRBV19, the J gene TRBJ2-7; 7 nucleotides match TRBD2. V dropped 5 bases and J dropped 0; count of bases not matched to a gene: 19. The germline V gene encodes CDR1 LNHDA and CDR2 SQIVND (reference sequence). The CDR3 loop spans 19 amino acids. The DNA for the CDR3 is TGTGCCAGTAGTCTCGACTTCCACCCCGCTAGCGGAAGCTCCTACGAGCAGTACTTC. It yields the protein CASSLDFHPASGSSYEQYF.